This T cell receptor (beta chain) originates from a study of blood T cell repertoires in COVID-19. As for the study in general: Some COVID-19 samples were acute and others convalescent; all came from the United States, Italy and Spain.

From germline, CDR1 is DFQATT and CDR2 SNEGSKA (reference sequence). V lost 3 bases and J lost 0, with 11 bases in between. CDR3 length: 14 residues. Measured with immunoSEQ multiplex PCR; TCRdb has only the in-frame clones, and not every one. The sample has roughly 280,000 clones, about nine tenths seen once. V is TRBV20-1 and J is TRBJ1-1; D is uncertain. Sample: peripheral blood. This TCR was sampled from a man aged 45-65 years with acute or convalescent COVID-19. The CDR3 bases are TGCAGTGCTAGTAAGGCGGCACTGAACACTGAAGCTTTCTTT. Amino acids: CSASKAALNTEAFF.